This T cell receptor beta chain was retrieved from a study of glioma-infiltrating T cells. The study's findings and limits: Tissue and blood shared very few CDR3 sequences. Above-expected tissue-blood divergence occurred in all gliomas, most in low-grade ones.

Many counts were recorded for this clonotype. Antigen unknown. The iRepertoire nested amplicon-rescue multiplex PCR amplified TCR alpha and beta CDR3s from RNA. Tissue mRNA or PBMC total RNA, about 85-400 ng, went into one-step reverse transcription and amplification. From the multiplex PCR reads, TCRdb called clonotypes with MiXCR, one entry per CDR3 protein. The data contain 100,000 to 150,000 distinct CDR3 sequences, about 22% of them singletons. The germline V gene has CDR1 MGHRA and CDR2 YSYEKL. Trimming cost V 1 base and J 5 bases; bases outside gene matches: 10. This CDR3 has 17 residues. This TCR was recovered from a human donor with low-grade glioma or glioblastoma, undergoing nonglioma brain surgery, or in good health (not recorded which). This chain joins TRBV4-1 and TRBJ2-3, with 9 bases aligning to TRBD2. Sample: glioma tissue, nonneoplastic brain tissue, or PBMCs (not recorded which). CDR3 nucleotide sequence: TGCGCCAGCAGCCAAGCCCCCTGGCGGGGGGGGAGAGATACGCAGTATTTT. This sequence encodes CASSQAPWRGGRDTQYF.